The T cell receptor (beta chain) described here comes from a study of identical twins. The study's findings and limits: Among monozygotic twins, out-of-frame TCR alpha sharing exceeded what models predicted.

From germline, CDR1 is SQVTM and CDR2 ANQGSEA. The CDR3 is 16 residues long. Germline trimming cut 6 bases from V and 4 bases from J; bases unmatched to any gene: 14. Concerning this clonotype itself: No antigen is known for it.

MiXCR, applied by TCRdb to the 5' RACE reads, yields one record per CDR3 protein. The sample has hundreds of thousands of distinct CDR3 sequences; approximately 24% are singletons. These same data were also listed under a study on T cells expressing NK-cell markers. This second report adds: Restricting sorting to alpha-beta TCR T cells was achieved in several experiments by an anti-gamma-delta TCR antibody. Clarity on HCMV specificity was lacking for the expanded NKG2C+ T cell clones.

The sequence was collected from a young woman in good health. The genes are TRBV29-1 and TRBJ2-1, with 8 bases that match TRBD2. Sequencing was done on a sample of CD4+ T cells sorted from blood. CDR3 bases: TGCAGCGTCCACGGACCGCCGACTAGCGTTTACAATGAGCAGTTCTTC. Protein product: CSVHGPPTSVYNEQFF.